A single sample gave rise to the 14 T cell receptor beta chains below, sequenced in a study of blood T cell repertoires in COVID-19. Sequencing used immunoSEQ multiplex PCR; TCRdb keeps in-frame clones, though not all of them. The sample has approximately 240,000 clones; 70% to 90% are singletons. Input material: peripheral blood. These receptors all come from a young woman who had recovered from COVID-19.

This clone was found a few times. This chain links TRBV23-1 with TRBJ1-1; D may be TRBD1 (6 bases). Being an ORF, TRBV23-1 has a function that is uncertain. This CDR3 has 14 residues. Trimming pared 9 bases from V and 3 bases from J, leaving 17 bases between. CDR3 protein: CASTGQVGDTEAFF. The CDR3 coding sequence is TGCGCCAGTACAGGGCAAGTTGGTGACACTGAAGCTTTCTTT.

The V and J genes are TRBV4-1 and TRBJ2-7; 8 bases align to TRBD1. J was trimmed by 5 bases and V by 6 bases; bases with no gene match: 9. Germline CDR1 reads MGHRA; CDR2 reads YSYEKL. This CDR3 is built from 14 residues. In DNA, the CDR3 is TGCGCCAGCAGACCGGACAGGGTAGTAAACGAGCAGTACTTC. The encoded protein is CASRPDRVVNEQYF.

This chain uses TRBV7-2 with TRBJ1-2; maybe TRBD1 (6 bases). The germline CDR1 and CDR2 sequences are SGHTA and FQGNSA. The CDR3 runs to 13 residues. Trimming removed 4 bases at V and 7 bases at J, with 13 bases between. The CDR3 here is CASSSQGFSGYTF. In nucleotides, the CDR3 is TGTGCCAGCAGCTCCCAGGGGTTTTCTGGCTACACCTTC.

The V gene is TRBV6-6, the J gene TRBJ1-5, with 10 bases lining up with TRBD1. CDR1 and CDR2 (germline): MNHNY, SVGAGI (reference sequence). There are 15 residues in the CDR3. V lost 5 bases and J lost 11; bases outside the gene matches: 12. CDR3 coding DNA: TGTGCCAGCAGTAGGGGACAGGGGACTCCCTCAGCCCAGCATTTT. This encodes CASSRGQGTPSAQHF.

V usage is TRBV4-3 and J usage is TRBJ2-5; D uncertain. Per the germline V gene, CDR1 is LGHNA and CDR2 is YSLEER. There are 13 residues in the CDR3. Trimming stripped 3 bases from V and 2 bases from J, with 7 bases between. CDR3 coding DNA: TGCGCCAGCAGCCATATCGGGCAAGAGACCCAGTACTTC. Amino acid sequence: CASSHIGQETQYF.

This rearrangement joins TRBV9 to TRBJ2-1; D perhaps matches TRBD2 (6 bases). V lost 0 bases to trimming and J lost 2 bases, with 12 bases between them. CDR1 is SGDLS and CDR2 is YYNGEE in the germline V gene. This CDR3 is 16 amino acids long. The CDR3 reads CASSVADYIPYNEQFF. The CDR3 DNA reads TGTGCCAGCAGCGTAGCGGACTACATACCCTACAATGAGCAGTTCTTC.

CDR3 loop: CASSPDRGYGYTF. The CDR3 bases are TGTGCCAGCAGCCCAGACAGGGGTTATGGCTACACCTTC. The chain employs TRBV11-2 and TRBJ1-2; 8 bases are shared with TRBD1. There are 13 residues in the CDR3. The V gene end was trimmed by 5 bases and the J gene end by 5 bases; junction bases not matched to a gene: 4. The germline V gene has CDR1 SGHAT and CDR2 FQNNGV.

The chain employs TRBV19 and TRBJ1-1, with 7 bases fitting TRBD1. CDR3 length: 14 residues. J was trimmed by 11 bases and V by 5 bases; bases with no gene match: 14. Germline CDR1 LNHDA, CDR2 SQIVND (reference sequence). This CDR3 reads CASSASPLDRDAFF. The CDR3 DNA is TGTGCCAGTAGTGCTTCTCCCCTCGACAGGGATGCTTTCTTT.

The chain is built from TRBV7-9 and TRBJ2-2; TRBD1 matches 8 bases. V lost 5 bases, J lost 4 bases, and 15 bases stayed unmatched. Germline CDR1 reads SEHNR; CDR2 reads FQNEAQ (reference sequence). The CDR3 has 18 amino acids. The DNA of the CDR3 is TGTGCCAGCAGCACCCCGGCGGGACAGGAAAGGGGCACCGGGGAGCTGTTTTTT. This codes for CASSTPAGQERGTGELFF.

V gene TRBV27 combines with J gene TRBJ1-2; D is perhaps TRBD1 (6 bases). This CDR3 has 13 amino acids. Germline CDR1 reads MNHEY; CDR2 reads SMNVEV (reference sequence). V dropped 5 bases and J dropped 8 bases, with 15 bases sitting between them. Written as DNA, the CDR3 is TGTGCCAGCAGTCCGGGACACGGGGACGGCTACACCTTC. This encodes CASSPGHGDGYTF.

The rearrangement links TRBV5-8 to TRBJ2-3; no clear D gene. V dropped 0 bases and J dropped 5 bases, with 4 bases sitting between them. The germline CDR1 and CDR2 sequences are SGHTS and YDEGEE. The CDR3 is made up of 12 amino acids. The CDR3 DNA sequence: TGTGCCAGCAGCTTGGGCGGAGATACGCAGTATTTT. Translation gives CASSLGGDTQYF.

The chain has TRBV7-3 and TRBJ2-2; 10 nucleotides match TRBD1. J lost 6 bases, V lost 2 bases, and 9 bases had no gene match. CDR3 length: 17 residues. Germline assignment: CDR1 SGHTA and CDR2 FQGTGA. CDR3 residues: CASSLARGTGVAGELFF. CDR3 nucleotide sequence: TGTGCCAGCAGCTTAGCCCGTGGGACAGGGGTAGCCGGGGAGCTGTTTTTT.

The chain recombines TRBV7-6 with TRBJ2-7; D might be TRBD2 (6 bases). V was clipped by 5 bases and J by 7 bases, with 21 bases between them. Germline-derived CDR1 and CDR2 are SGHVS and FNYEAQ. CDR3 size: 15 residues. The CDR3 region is CASSKNTAGLGEQYF. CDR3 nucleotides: TGTGCCAGCAGCAAGAATACCGCGGGATTGGGAGAGCAGTACTTC.

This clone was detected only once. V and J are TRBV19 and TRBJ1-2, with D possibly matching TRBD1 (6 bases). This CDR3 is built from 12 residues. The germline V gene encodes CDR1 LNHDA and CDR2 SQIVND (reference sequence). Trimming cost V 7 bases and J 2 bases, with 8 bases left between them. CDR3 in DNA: TGTGCCAGTACAGGGGAGAACTATGGCTACACCTTC. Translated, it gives CASTGENYGYTF.